The rows below give T cell receptor beta chains drawn from one sample of a study of blood T cells in healthy people across ages. TCRdb recomputed calls from the 5' RACE reads with MiXCR, one row per CDR3 protein. The data contain almost 1 million distinct CDR3 sequences, roughly 51% of them singletons. Sequencing input: blood. Receptors originate from an older woman in good health. The CDR3 runs from the conserved cysteine through the conserved F or W. The order of the fields is D gene, J gene, CDR3 length, clone size, V gene, CDR3 DNA, CDR3 protein. The D gene is left open where the match is weak. Clone size is shown for a subset of rows, as once, few, many or a class of expanded clone.

>-|TRBJ2-5|15|-|TRBV6-2/TRBV6-3
TGTGCCACCCAAAGTTGGGGCCGGTTAGATGAGACCCAGTACTTC
CATQSWGRLDETQYF
>-|TRBJ2-2|14|-|TRBV6-1
TGTGCCAGCAGAAGGACGGAGAACACCGGGGAGCTGTTTTTT
CASRRTENTGELFF
>TRBD2|TRBJ2-1|15|few|TRBV3-1
TGTGCCAGCAGCCTTAGCGGGAGAAGGCCTTATGAGCAGTTCTTC
CASSLSGRRPYEQFF
>-|TRBJ2-4|12|-|TRBV6-1
TGTGCCAGCAGAACTCAATCCTACGAGCGGTACTTC
CASRTQSYERYF
>TRBD2|TRBJ2-3|15|once|TRBV14
TGTGCCAGCAGCCCCATAGCGGGGAGACAGAATACGCAGTATTTT
CASSPIAGRQNTQYF
>-|TRBJ2-3|13|once|TRBV30
TGTGCCTGGAGTGGACCAACCCCAGATACGCAGTATTTT
CAWSGPTPDTQYF
>TRBD2|TRBJ2-7|13|-|TRBV29-1
TGCAGCGTAAAGACTAGCTCCTACAATGAGCAGTACTTC
CSVKTSSYNEQYF
>-|TRBJ2-4|14|-|TRBV7-9
TGTGCCAGCAGCTTTGAATACCACGGGAGCGCGCAGTACTTC
CASSFEYHGSAQYF
>-|TRBJ1-4|14|-|TRBV18
TGTGCCAGCTCACCCCTGCAAGGGGGTGAAAAACTGTTTTTT
CASSPLQGGEKLFF
>-|TRBJ2-5|17|-|TRBV29-1
TGCAGCGCCCTCAAGTACCATGGGGGACTTCTAACTTACGAGCAGAACTTC
CSALKYHGGLLTYEQNF
>-|TRBJ2-1|16|-|TRBV15
TGTGCCACCAGCAGAGATGGGGACCACTCTATCAATGAGCAGTTCTTC
CATSRDGDHSINEQFF
>TRBD2|TRBJ2-7|16|-|TRBV28
TGTGCCAGCAGTTTTTTTCCGGGACTAATGTTGTACGAGCAGTACTTC
CASSFFPGLMLYEQYF
>-|TRBJ2-4|15|once|TRBV12-3/TRBV12-4
TGTGCCAGCACCCCAAACGCGGGAACCAAAAACATTCAGTACTTC
CASTPNAGTKNIQYF
>-|TRBJ2-1|13|-|TRBV6-2/TRBV6-3
TGTGCCAGCAGTTACTATCTAGACGGTGAGCAGTTCTTC
CASSYYLDGEQFF
>-|TRBJ2-7|14|-|TRBV15
TGTGCCACCAGCTTTCAGAGGTGGAACTACGAGCAGTACTTC
CATSFQRWNYEQYF
>-|TRBJ1-6|13|-|TRBV14
TGTGCCAGCAGCCAAGTAGGATATTCACCCCTCCACTTT
CASSQVGYSPLHF
>-|TRBJ1-1|13|-|TRBV27
TGTGCCAGCAGTTTATTTGGGGCCACTGAAGCTTTCTTT
CASSLFGATEAFF
>-|TRBJ1-6|14|-|TRBV3-1
TGTGCCAGCAGCCCATCCAGAGTCTATTCACCCCTCCACTTT
CASSPSRVYSPLHF
>-|TRBJ2-3|16|-|TRBV12-3/TRBV12-4
TGTGCCGGCAGTTTTCGTACGGCCAGTAGCACAGATACGCAGTATTTT
CAGSFRTASSTDTQYF
>-|TRBJ2-5|14|-|TRBV4-1
TGCGCCAGCAGCCTGAGCGACGGAAAAGAGACCCAGTACTTC
CASSLSDGKETQYF
>-|TRBJ2-7|17|-|TRBV7-2
TGTGCCAGCAGCTTGCGAGCGGGCCGAGAGGTTTACAATGAGCAGTACTTC
CASSLRAGREVYNEQYF
>TRBD2|TRBJ2-7|16|-|TRBV27
TGTGCCAGCAGTTTACTTTGGACTAGCGGGAGAACCGAGCAGTACTTC
CASSLLWTSGRTEQYF
>-|TRBJ2-1|13|-|TRBV20-1
TGCAGTGCTCCGGGACTGGACTACAATGAGCAGTTCTTC
CSAPGLDYNEQFF
>-|TRBJ2-5|15|-|TRBV9
TGTGCCGGCAGCGTAGCCCCTACACGGAAAGAGACCCAGTACTTC
CAGSVAPTRKETQYF
>TRBD1|TRBJ2-7|16|few|TRBV5-1
TGCGCCAGCAGCCCGAAGGGGACAGGGAAACTCTACGAGCAGTACTTC
CASSPKGTGKLYEQYF
>-|TRBJ2-7|15|-|TRBV20-1
TGCAGTGCTAGAGAGTTCCGAGAGTTGGCCTACGAGCAGTACTTC
CSAREFRELAYEQYF
>-|TRBJ1-6|16|-|TRBV4-2
TGTGCCAGCAGCCAAGATAGCAGGGGCGATAATTCACCCCTCCACTTT
CASSQDSRGDNSPLHF
>TRBD2|TRBJ2-1|13|-|TRBV7-9
TGTGCCAGCATTTGGTATGGACTAGTCAAGCAGTTCTTC
CASIWYGLVKQFF
>-|TRBJ2-4|11|-|TRBV7-8
TGTGCCAGCAGCCCCGCTCGAATTCAGTACTTC
CASSPARIQYF
>-|TRBJ2-1|18|few|TRBV20-1
TGCAGTGCTAGAGATCTGTACTTCGGTGACCCCTCCTACAATGAGCAGTTCTTC
CSARDLYFGDPSYNEQFF
>-|TRBJ2-3|14|-|TRBV7-9
TGTGCCAGCACCCTGAGCAGGGGCGCAGATACGCAGTATTTT
CASTLSRGADTQYF
>TRBD2|TRBJ2-5|15|-|TRBV28
TGTGCCAGCGGATCCCTAGCGGGGGGGTACAATGAGCAGTACTTC
CASGSLAGGYNEQYF
>-|TRBJ2-7|14|-|TRBV20-1
TGCAGTGCTAGGACGTCGGGTTATCGCTACGAGCAGTACTTC
CSARTSGYRYEQYF
>TRBD2|TRBJ2-1|15|-|TRBV5-5
TGTGCCAGCAGCTTGGGTAGCGGGAGGGTCAATGAGCAGTTCTTC
CASSLGSGRVNEQFF
>-|TRBJ1-4|12|few|TRBV27
TGTGCCAGCATGGGCAAGGGTGAAAAACTGTTTTTT
CASMGKGEKLFF
>-|TRBJ2-1|12|once|TRBV20-1
TGCAGTGCTAAGGACCGCTACGATGAGCAGTTCTTC
CSAKDRYDEQFF
>TRBD1|TRBJ1-5|19|-|TRBV2
TGTGCCAGCATCCCAGGGGCCGGGACAGGGAGATTGAGCAATCAGCCCCAGCATTTT
CASIPGAGTGRLSNQPQHF
>TRBD1|TRBJ1-6|14|-|TRBV7-9
TGTGCCAGCCGACCGACAGGGGACAATTCACCCCTCCACTTT
CASRPTGDNSPLHF